Below, 12 T cell receptor beta chains from the same sample are listed, as sequenced in a study of cytotoxic CD8 clonotypes in ibrutinib-treated CLL. The method was immunoSEQ multiplex PCR; TCRdb's version includes in-frame clones alone and lacks a portion of them. The sample lists some 28,000 clones, roughly 60% occurring once. The input for sequencing was PBMCs, taken before ibrutinib treatment. The origin of the receptors is a human donor with chronic lymphocytic leukemia.

The chain combines TRBV13 with TRBJ1-2; possibly TRBD1 for D (6 bases). Germline values: CDR1 PRHDT, CDR2 FYEKMQ (reference sequence). V was pared by 2 bases and J by 2 bases, with 12 bases between. The length of the CDR3 is 15 residues. CDR3 DNA: TGTGCCAGCAGCTTAAGAGGACAGTTCAACTATGGCTACACCTTC. This encodes CASSLRGQFNYGYTF.

The V call is TRBV27, the J call TRBJ2-1, with 10 bases identical to TRBD2. This CDR3 contains 15 residues. V dropped 1 base and J dropped 10; count of bases not matched to a gene: 7. Germline V lookup: CDR1 MNHEY, CDR2 SMNVEV (reference sequence). The DNA for the CDR3 is TGTGCCAGCAGTTTATGGGCTAGCGGGAGCGAGGAGCAGTTCTTC. Its translation is CASSLWASGSEEQFF.

The chain recombines TRBV5-1 with TRBJ2-5, with TRBD1 matching 7 bases. In germline, CDR1 is SGHRS, CDR2 YFSETQ. The J segment lost 2 bases and the V segment lost 4 bases, leaving 8 bases of the junction unmatched. CDR3 length equals 15 residues. The CDR3 reads CASSRRQGEQETQYF. CDR3 DNA: TGCGCCAGCAGCCGAAGGCAGGGGGAACAAGAGACCCAGTACTTC.

This clone turned up a few times. The chain employs TRBV7-9 and TRBJ1-1; TRBD1 matches 9 bases. Trimming took 3 bases from V and 4 from J; bases not matched to a gene: 6. CDR3 length: 15 amino acids. In germline, CDR1 is SEHNR, CDR2 FQNEAQ (reference sequence). CDR3 residues: CASSFFGTGSTEAFF. CDR3 DNA: TGTGCCAGCAGCTTCTTCGGGACAGGGTCCACTGAAGCTTTCTTT.

The CDR3: CASSLGSLTNEQFF. The CDR3 coding sequence is TGTGCCAGCAGCTTAGGTAGTTTGACGAATGAGCAGTTCTTC. This chain uses TRBV13 with TRBJ2-1, with unresolved D. Germline loops: CDR1 PRHDT, CDR2 FYEKMQ (reference sequence). Trimming left V 0 bases short and J 7 bases short, with 10 bases between. The CDR3 length is 14 residues.

The count of this clone is one. CDR3 nucleotides: TGCGCCAGCAGCCAAGGGGGGGCGGCGGTATACGAGACCCAGTACTTC. Translation: CASSQGGAAVYETQYF. The V gene is TRBV4-1, the J gene TRBJ2-5; D assignment may be TRBD1 or TRBD2 (6 bases each). The ends were cut back, 1 base at V and 5 bases at J, with 17 bases in the middle. Germline lookup yields CDR1 MGHRA and CDR2 YSYEKL. The CDR3 totals 16 residues.

The sample holds one count of this clone. The genes are TRBV13 and TRBJ2-7, with 7 bases fitting TRBD2. The CDR3 spans 14 residues. Trimming cost V 5 bases and J 3 bases; bases outside gene matches: 7. The V gene's germline CDR1 is PRHDT and CDR2 FYEKMQ (reference sequence). The CDR3 DNA reads as TGTGCCAGCAGCCCAGCGGGGACTTACTACGAGCAGTACTTC. Residues: CASSPAGTYYEQYF.

The chain recombines TRBV11-2 with TRBJ1-2; possible D gene TRBD1, 5 bases. Germline CDR1 and CDR2: SGHAT and FQNNGV. The CDR3 length is 18 residues. V was shortened by 1 base and J by 2 bases, with 20 bases between the two germline ends. The CDR3 loop reads CASSLGTLGGNENYGYTF. CDR3 sequence (DNA): TGTGCCAGCAGCTTAGGGACACTTGGAGGGAACGAAAACTATGGCTACACCTTC.

The rearrangement links TRBV6-1 to TRBJ2-2; perhaps TRBD2 as D (7 bases). Trimming left V 6 bases short and J 3 bases short, with 14 bases between. This CDR3 has 15 amino acids. Germline V gene lookup returns CDR1 MNHNS and CDR2 SASEGT. CDR3: CASRGRGLDTGELFF. The CDR3 DNA follows: TGTGCCAGCAGGGGGCGGGGGCTGGACACCGGGGAGCTGTTTTTT.

The chain couples TRBV2 to TRBJ2-7, with D tentatively TRBD1 or TRBD2 (7 bases each). Germline V gene lookup returns CDR1 SNHLY and CDR2 FYNNEI. V was cut by 7 bases and J by 3 bases, with 19 bases left in between. This CDR3 spans 15 amino acids. The CDR3 sequence is CASTQGGGSLYEQYF. CDR3 bases: TGTGCCAGCACCCAGGGGGGGGGAAGTCTCTACGAGCAGTACTTC.

This clone has more than one count but fewer than ten. The chain employs TRBV28 and TRBJ1-1; no firm D call. The V gene's germline CDR1 is MDHEN and CDR2 SYDVKM. The V and J ends lost 0 bases and 7 bases respectively, with 6 bases between them. This CDR3 is built from 12 residues. The CDR3 DNA is TGTGCCAGCAGTTTATGGGGGTTTGAAGCTTTCTTT. Translating gives CASSLWGFEAFF.

This clone was detected only a few times. This chain connects TRBV23-1 to TRBJ2-1; TRBD2 might be the D (5 bases). TRBV23-1 is assigned to the ORF class and has an uncertain function. V lost 6 bases and J lost 3, with 12 bases in between. CDR3 length: 14 residues. CDR3 nucleotide sequence: TGCGCCAGCAGCCTTTGCCGGGACTACAATGAGCAGTTCTTC. Translating gives CASSLCRDYNEQFF.